This entry lists 14 T cell receptor beta chains sequenced from one sample in a study of cytomegalovirus exposure and HLA in healthy donors. In the PCR, 60 Vbeta and 13 Jbeta primers were used. TCRdb's copy holds only in-frame clones and misses some; the assay was immunoSEQ multiplex PCR. Of 150,000 to 200,000 clones listed, roughly 78% are singletons. Sequencing was performed on PBMCs. The receptor set was obtained from a woman younger than 45 in good health and CMV-seropositive.

The chain combines TRBV6-1 with TRBJ1-5; 9 bases agree with TRBD1. Trimming cost V 5 bases and J 11 bases; bases outside gene matches: 7. CDR3 length: 13 residues. Germline V lookup: CDR1 MNHNS, CDR2 SASEGT. The CDR3 DNA sequence: TGTGCCAGCAGTCAAGACAGGGGGAGGACCCAGCATTTT. This codes for CASSQDRGRTQHF.

Comments on this clone: In the same sample, other DNA sequences code for this CDR3. The chain links TRBV4-1 to TRBJ2-7; 7 nucleotides align to TRBD1. The CDR3 is 15 amino acids. The V gene's germline CDR1 is MGHRA and CDR2 YSYEKL. V dropped 0 bases and J dropped 3; count of bases not matched to a gene: 5. Written as DNA, the CDR3 is TGCGCCAGCAGCCAAGAGAACAGGGGTAGCTACGAGCAGTACTTC. Translating it yields CASSQENRGSYEQYF.

The gene calls are TRBV7-2 and TRBJ2-1; 8 nucleotides align to TRBD1. This CDR3 is built from 12 residues. Germline loops: CDR1 SGHTA, CDR2 FQGNSA. The ends lost 6 bases at V and 10 bases at J; junction bases unmatched: 5. This CDR3 is CASSSGGGEQFF. The CDR3 bases are TGTGCCAGCAGTTCAGGGGGCGGCGAGCAGTTCTTC. Looking up the rest from reference TRBV7-2 and TRBJ2-1 gives the full variable domain: GAGVSQSPSNKVTEKGKDVELRCDPISGHTALYWYRQSLGQGLEFLIYFQGNSAPDKSGLPSDRFSAERTGGSVSTLTIQRTQQEDSAVYLCASSSGGGEQFFGPGTRLTVL.

This chain joins TRBV6-5 and TRBJ2-7, with 10 nucleotides matching TRBD1. The CDR3 length is 14 residues. J lost 4 bases, V lost 5 bases, and 5 bases had no gene match. The germline V gene encodes CDR1 MNHEY and CDR2 SVGAGI. The CDR3 is CASSLRTGGYEQYF. CDR3 coding DNA: TGTGCCAGCAGTCTACGGACAGGGGGGTACGAGCAGTACTTC.

This clone came up a few times. V is TRBV2 and J is TRBJ2-6; the match to TRBD1 covers 9 bases. The CDR3 covers 15 residues. CDR1 SNHLY and CDR2 FYNNEI come from the germline V gene. J was trimmed by 1 base and V by 8 bases; bases with no gene match: 3. This chain's CDR3 is CASGDRASGANVLTF. The CDR3 nucleotides are TGTGCCAGCGGGGACAGGGCGTCTGGGGCCAACGTCCTGACTTTC.

The rearrangement joins TRBV5-5 to TRBJ2-2, with TRBD1 identical over 7 bases. Germline V lookup: CDR1 SGHKS, CDR2 YYEKEE (reference sequence). The CDR3 totals 19 residues. J gave up 1 base and V 6 bases, and 18 bases lay outside the gene matches. CDR3 coding DNA: TGTGCCAGCAACGTCGGGACAGCCAAGGTCCCCTTGAACACCGGGGAGCTGTTTTTT. Translating gives CASNVGTAKVPLNTGELFF. Drawing the rest from reference TRBV5-5 and TRBJ2-2, the complete variable domain is DAGVTQSPTHLIKTRGQQVTLRCSPISGHKSVSWYQQVLGQGPQFIFQYYEKEERGRGNFPDRFSARQFPNYSSELNVNALLLGDSALYLCASNVGTAKVPLNTGELFFGEGSRLTVL.

The J gene is TRBJ2-5, the V gene TRBV11-2; 7 bases line up with TRBD1. CDR3 length: 14 amino acids. The germline V gene encodes CDR1 SGHAT and CDR2 FQNNGV. V trimming: 3 bases; J trimming: 2 bases; junction bases outside the gene matches: 3. The CDR3 sequence: CASSFGTVQETQYF. The CDR3 nucleotides are TGTGCCAGCAGCTTTGGGACAGTGCAAGAGACCCAGTACTTC.

This rearrangement joins TRBV29-1 to TRBJ1-2; D is possibly TRBD1 (6 bases). Germline CDR1 is SQVTM and CDR2 is ANQGSEA. V lost 4 bases to trimming and J lost 0 bases, with 15 bases between them. The CDR3 sequence is 15 residues long. CDR3 nucleotides: TGCAGCGTTGTAGGGCACAGGGAAGCTAACTATGGCTACACCTTC. Translation gives CSVVGHREANYGYTF.

The chain carries TRBV7-2 and TRBJ1-2; no firm D call. Trimming removed 3 bases from V and 8 bases from J, with 13 bases in between. Germline V gene sequence: CDR1 SGHTA, CDR2 FQGNSA. The CDR3 totals 13 residues. CDR3 in amino acids: CASSLRRREGYTF. The CDR3 nucleotides read TGTGCCAGCAGCTTGAGGCGCCGAGAAGGCTACACCTTC.

Only a few counts were recorded for this clone. CDR3 sequence: CASRLSSGYQETQYF. The CDR3 bases are TGTGCCAGCAGGCTTTCTAGCGGGTACCAAGAGACCCAGTACTTC. The chain employs TRBV7-6 and TRBJ2-5; 8 bases map to TRBD2. Germline trimming cut 6 bases from V and 0 bases from J; bases unmatched to any gene: 6. CDR3 length: 15 amino acids. Germline V CDR1 and CDR2: SGHVS, FNYEAQ.

V usage is TRBV27 and J usage is TRBJ2-6, with 9 nucleotides matching TRBD1. This CDR3 comprises 15 residues. V shed 6 bases and J 8 bases; nucleotides not matched to a gene: 8. In germline, CDR1 is MNHEY, CDR2 SMNVEV (reference sequence). The CDR3 loop reads CASRQGAHQTNVLTF. CDR3 sequence (DNA): TGTGCCAGCAGACAGGGGGCGCATCAAACCAACGTCCTGACTTTC.

The genes are TRBV14 and TRBJ1-2; possible D gene TRBD1, 5 bases. V was cut by 2 bases and J by 4 bases, with 14 bases left in between. Germline CDR1 SGHDN, CDR2 FVKESK. This CDR3 region has 15 residues. The CDR3 coding sequence is TGTGCCAGCAGCCAATTAATGGGGGGGTTCTATGGCTACACCTTC. Its protein is CASSQLMGGFYGYTF.

CDR3 in amino acids: CASSPLAEGQSYQPQHF. The CDR3 DNA sequence: TGTGCCAGCAGCCCCCTAGCCGAAGGACAGAGTTATCAGCCCCAGCATTTT. The chain couples TRBV7-8 to TRBJ1-5; weak D call: TRBD1 (6 bases). This CDR3 comprises 17 residues. The V gene lost 5 bases and the J gene lost 5 bases, with 22 bases spanning the gap. Germline lookup yields CDR1 SGHVS and CDR2 FQNEAQ.

The rearrangement joins TRBV27 to TRBJ2-7; no clear D. V was clipped by 3 bases and J by 2 bases, with 8 bases between them. Looked up from germline, CDR1 is MNHEY and CDR2 is SMNVEV (reference sequence). The length of the CDR3 is 13 residues. CDR3 sequence (DNA): TGTGCCAGCAGTTTCCAGGTAGCCTACGAGCAGTACTTC. Translating gives CASSFQVAYEQYF.